The 22 T cell receptor beta chains listed next were all sequenced from one sample in a study of blood T cell repertoires in COVID-19. Here immunoSEQ multiplex PCR was the method, and the copy in TCRdb shows in-frame clones only, minus some. The sample yields some 320,000 clones, 90% seen once. Material: PBMCs or T cells enriched from blood (not recorded which). The receptors stem from a man aged 60 to 75 who had recovered from COVID-19.

V gene TRBV3-1 (or the pseudogene TRBV3-2) combines with J gene TRBJ1-6; weak D call: TRBD1 (6 bases). Looked up from germline, CDR1 is LGHDT and CDR2 is YNNKEL (reference sequence). The germline V and J ends were trimmed by 7 bases and 9 bases, with 13 bases remaining between them. This CDR3 has 13 amino acids. CDR3 residues: CASKQGSGSPLHF. The CDR3 DNA sequence: TGTGCCAGCAAACAGGGATCGGGTTCACCCCTCCACTTT.

The genes are TRBV29-1 and TRBJ2-2; 9 nucleotides line up with TRBD1. Germline V gene sequence: CDR1 SQVTM, CDR2 ANQGSEA. The CDR3 loop spans 14 amino acids. Germline trimming cut 7 bases from V and 1 base from J; bases unmatched to any gene: 4. CDR3 residues: CSGQGQGNTGELFF. The CDR3 coding sequence is TGCAGCGGACAGGGACAGGGGAACACCGGGGAGCTGTTTTTT.

V and J are TRBV3-1 (or the pseudogene TRBV3-2) and TRBJ2-3; 11 nucleotides match TRBD2. With 1 base clipped from V and 5 bases from J, the junction kept 17 bases outside the gene matches. The CDR3 is made up of 20 amino acids. Germline values: CDR1 LGHDT, CDR2 YNNKEL (reference sequence). The CDR3 nucleotides are TGTGCCAGCAGCCAAGTTTTAGCGGGAGGGCCCTCGACAAACTTAGATACGCAGTATTTT. The encoded protein is CASSQVLAGGPSTNLDTQYF.

The rearrangement links TRBV4-1 to TRBJ2-7; a weak D match, TRBD2 (5 bases). This CDR3 comprises 14 residues. Germline assignment: CDR1 MGHRA and CDR2 YSYEKL. The V end was cut by 3 bases, the J end by 3 bases, with 12 bases between. CDR3 nucleotides: TGCGCCAGCAGCCATCTCACGGGAAACTACGAGCAGTACTTC. Translating gives CASSHLTGNYEQYF.

The chain has TRBV9 and TRBJ1-2; tentative D call: TRBD1 (6 bases). Germline lookup yields CDR1 SGDLS and CDR2 YYNGEE. The CDR3 runs 14 residues. The V end lost 3 bases, the J end lost 8 bases, and 17 bases lay between the germline ends. CDR3 DNA sequence: TGTGCCAGCAGCGAAAACTTAGGACAGCTCGGCTACACCTTC. Residues: CASSENLGQLGYTF.

This chain joins TRBV6-5 and TRBJ1-5; D is possibly TRBD1 (6 bases). The CDR3 loop spans 15 amino acids. Germline assignment: CDR1 MNHEY and CDR2 SVGAGI. V lost 8 bases, J lost 0 bases, and 14 bases lay in between. CDR3 residues: CASSRQAYSNQPQHF. CDR3 coding DNA: TGTGCCAGCTCGAGACAGGCTTATAGCAATCAGCCCCAGCATTTT.

This chain links TRBV2 with TRBJ2-2, with 7 bases aligning to TRBD1. The CDR3 contains 14 residues. V shed 10 bases and J 8 bases; nucleotides not matched to a gene: 13. Germline-derived CDR1 and CDR2 are SNHLY and FYNNEI. This CDR3 reads CATRRTGPRGELFF. For the CDR3, the DNA is TGTGCCACCCGCCGGACAGGCCCAAGAGGGGAGCTGTTTTTT.

CDR3 sequence reads: CASSDTGASGNTIYF. DNA for the CDR3: TGTGCCAGCAGTGACACAGGAGCCTCTGGAAACACCATATATTTT. The rearrangement joins TRBV27 to TRBJ1-3; weak D call: TRBD1 (5 bases). V dropped 5 bases and J dropped 0 bases, with 11 bases sitting between them. Germline V lookup: CDR1 MNHEY, CDR2 SMNVEV (reference sequence). CDR3 length equals 15 residues.

This clone was detected only a few times. V is TRBV5-6 and J is TRBJ2-7; D may be TRBD1 (5 bases). This CDR3 region has 14 residues. V shed 0 bases and J shed 3 bases, with 10 bases lying between them. Germline values: CDR1 SGHDT, CDR2 YYEEEE. The CDR3 DNA reads TGTGCCAGCAGCTTGGGTAGACAGTACTACGAGCAGTACTTC. Translated, it gives CASSLGRQYYEQYF.

This clone was seen once. This chain links TRBV6-2 or TRBV6-3 with TRBJ2-1, with 9 nucleotides matching TRBD2. V lost 0 bases and J lost 1; bases outside the gene matches: 4. The CDR3 is 17 residues long. Germline loops: CDR1 MNHEY, CDR2 SVGEGT. CDR3 coding DNA: TGTGCCAGCAGTTACTCTCCTAGCGGGGATTCCTACAATGAGCAGTTCTTC. Protein: CASSYSPSGDSYNEQFF.

A single count supports this clone. The rearrangement uses TRBV3-1 (or the pseudogene TRBV3-2) and TRBJ2-5, with 10 bases fitting TRBD2. Germline loops: CDR1 LGHDT, CDR2 YNNKEL (reference sequence). Trimming removed 2 bases from V and 4 bases from J; junction bases left unmatched: 16. This CDR3 has 19 residues. The CDR3 bases are TGTGCCAGCAGCCAAAGGGGACTAAGCGGGAGGGCCCTTGGAGAGACCCAGTACTTC. This gives the protein CASSQRGLSGRALGETQYF.

The V and J genes are TRBV7-2 and TRBJ1-4; D unresolved. Germline CDR1 SGHTA, CDR2 FQGNSA. Trimming removed 3 bases from V and 8 bases from J, with 13 bases in between. The CDR3 is 14 residues long. Here the CDR3 reads CASSFRRPWEKLFF. Written as DNA, the CDR3 is TGTGCCAGCAGCTTTCGGCGGCCTTGGGAAAAACTGTTTTTT.

This chain connects TRBV6-2 or TRBV6-3 to TRBJ1-2; D may be TRBD1 (6 bases). Germline CDR1 is MNHEY and CDR2 is SVGEGT. V dropped 6 bases and J dropped 2 bases, with 10 bases sitting between them. This CDR3 contains 13 residues. CDR3 amino acids: CASSRDRNYGYTF. Here the CDR3 DNA reads TGTGCCAGCAGCCGCGACAGGAACTATGGCTACACCTTC.

The chain couples TRBV3-1 (or the pseudogene TRBV3-2) to TRBJ2-3, with 8 bases lining up with TRBD1. There are 16 residues in the CDR3. Germline values: CDR1 LGHDT, CDR2 YNNKEL (reference sequence). V dropped 4 bases and J dropped 5; count of bases not matched to a gene: 11. The CDR3 DNA follows: TGTGCCAGCAGCCCCCGGACAGGGACTCTGGTAGATACGCAGTATTTT. Translating gives CASSPRTGTLVDTQYF.

The CDR3 sequence is CASSPFLLSGRAVVTDTQYF. Here the CDR3 DNA reads TGCGCCAGCAGCCCCTTTTTGTTGAGCGGGAGGGCGGTTGTTACAGATACGCAGTATTTT. The genes are TRBV5-1 and TRBJ2-3; 10 bases align to TRBD2. There are 20 residues in the CDR3. The germline CDR1 and CDR2 sequences are SGHRS and YFSETQ. V gave up 4 bases and J gave up 3 bases; unmatched junction bases: 20. Using reference TRBV5-1 and TRBJ2-3 for the parts outside the CDR3, the full variable domain is KAGVTQTPRYLIKTRGQQVTLSCSPISGHRSVSWYQQTPGQGLQFLFEYFSETQRNKGNFPGRFSGRQFSNSRSEMNVSTLELGDSALYLCASSPFLLSGRAVVTDTQYFGPGTRLTVL.

The rearrangement uses TRBV7-2 and TRBJ1-2; D call uncertain. V gave up 2 bases and J gave up 4 bases, with 11 bases separating them. The CDR3 loop spans 14 amino acids. CDR1 SGHTA and CDR2 FQGNSA come from the germline V gene. This CDR3 reads CASSLTPPAYGYTF. The CDR3, as DNA: TGTGCCAGCAGCTTAACACCGCCCGCCTATGGCTACACCTTC. The full variable domain, rest sourced from reference TRBV7-2 and TRBJ1-2, is GAGVSQSPSNKVTEKGKDVELRCDPISGHTALYWYRQSLGQGLEFLIYFQGNSAPDKSGLPSDRFSAERTGGSVSTLTIQRTQQEDSAVYLCASSLTPPAYGYTFGSGTRLTVV.

V is TRBV5-4 and J is TRBJ2-2; possible D gene TRBD2, 5 bases. CDR3 length: 14 amino acids. Germline assignment: CDR1 SGHNT and CDR2 YYREEE (reference sequence). Trimming pared 3 bases from V and 6 bases from J, leaving 12 bases between. The chain's CDR3 is CASSSPERPGELFF. CDR3 DNA: TGTGCCAGCAGCTCCCCCGAGCGGCCCGGGGAGCTGTTTTTT.

With respect to this clone: This may be a read error: a much more frequent sequence differs by one nucleotide. The same CDR3 arises from other DNA sequences in this sample as well. V gene TRBV5-1 combines with J gene TRBJ2-2; TRBD2 aligns across 8 bases. CDR1 SGHRS and CDR2 YFSETQ come from the germline V gene. This CDR3 contains 15 residues. Germline trimming cut 5 bases from V and 6 bases from J; bases unmatched to any gene: 9. CDR3 DNA sequence: TGCGCCAGCAGTTTGCGACTAGCGTCTTCCGGGGAGCTGTTTTTT. It yields the protein CASSLRLASSGELFF.

This sequence joins TRBV24-1 and TRBJ1-5, with D unclear. The length of the CDR3 is 12 residues. V dropped 8 bases and J dropped 5 bases, with 9 bases sitting between them. Germline V gene lookup returns CDR1 KGHDR and CDR2 SFDVKD. The CDR3 DNA is TGTGCCACCACGGCGGGATATCAGCCCCAGCATTTT. The encoded protein is CATTAGYQPQHF.

The sample holds a few counts of this clone. The V call is TRBV19, the J call TRBJ1-1; the D gene is possibly TRBD1 (6 bases). V lost 7 bases to trimming and J lost 3 bases, with 18 bases between them. Germline V gene data show CDR1 as LNHDA and CDR2 as SQIVND (reference sequence). The CDR3 covers 15 residues. The CDR3 bases are TGTGCCAGTAACGGGAGGGGCGAGGGGGACACTGAAGCTTTCTTT. Amino acid sequence: CASNGRGEGDTEAFF.

J is TRBJ1-1 and V is TRBV11-3; D is perhaps TRBD1 (5 bases). This CDR3 has 13 amino acids. V shed 3 bases and J shed 5 bases, with 10 bases lying between them. Germline CDR1 and CDR2: SGHNT and YENEEA. Written as DNA, the CDR3 is TGTGCCAGCAGCTTCAGGGCTGGGACTGAAGCTTTCTTT. The encoded protein is CASSFRAGTEAFF. Looking up the rest from reference TRBV11-3 and TRBJ1-1 gives the full variable domain: EAGVVQSPRYKIIEKKQPVAFWCNPISGHNTLYWYLQNLGQGPELLIRYENEEAVDDSQLPKDRFSAERLKGVDSTLKIQPAELGDSAVYLCASSFRAGTEAFFGQGTRLTVV.

This chain uses TRBV19 with TRBJ1-2, with D possibly being TRBD1 (5 bases). The CDR3 length is 17 residues. The germline CDR1 and CDR2 sequences are LNHDA and SQIVND (reference sequence). The V end was cut by 5 bases, the J end by 4 bases, with 23 bases between. This CDR3 reads CASSPHPRGTSPYGYTF. DNA for the CDR3: TGTGCCAGTAGTCCCCATCCCCGGGGGACGAGTCCCTATGGCTACACCTTC.